This T cell receptor (beta chain) is drawn from a study of cytomegalovirus exposure and HLA in healthy donors (dated by TCRdb to 2017 to 2019). For the study in its entirety: According to an earlier analysis of around 600 of the donors, roughly 180 million T cells yielded over 90 million unique TCR beta sequences and approximately 300 Gb of sequence data. All discovery cohort repertoires had been generated using a single sequencing platform. Donor age, sex, ethnicity and CMV serostatus were collected together with the repertoire data. Rather than using new phenotypic data, the later analysis identified candidate immune exposures from TCR beta sequences and from how often those sequences occurred across donors. Typing coverage varied by locus: roughly 620-630 donors for A, B, C, DRB1 and DQB1; more than 500 for DQA1; about 570 for DPA1; around 450 for DPB1. The study aimed to test whether cataloging public T cell receptors could reveal signatures of past pathogen exposure. Among around 400 genotyped donors of the cohort, an average of roughly 240,000 unique TCR beta nucleotide sequences were sequenced per donor, around 20% of them non-productive. To predict cytomegalovirus infection status, the study combined high-throughput TCR immunosequencing, statistical association of individual TCRs with disease status, and machine learning. A later genetic analysis used genome-wide SNP genotypes for about 60% of the roughly 670 donors, treating that subset as a discovery cohort. Of the roughly 400 genotyped donors, more than 75% were placed in the genetic ancestry cluster associated with self-reported Caucasian donors. HLA typing included class I and class II loci at four-digit resolution. To decide whether each TCR beta V gene segment behaved as functional or pseudogenic, an earlier analysis of fewer than 750 of the donors relied on high-throughput TCR beta sequencing. A later analysis re-examined previously published TCR beta repertoires from just over 650 donors and added high-resolution HLA genotyping to investigate patterns of TCR occurrence. An early release that covered roughly 600 HLA-typed donors contained 300 to 350 gigabases of sequencing data and tens of millions of unique TCR sequences. Roughly five DR-DQ haplotypes were handled as single units for association and clustering, since linkage in the cohort was strong. In addition to the first cohort of roughly 670 subjects, a separate validation cohort of 120 different subjects was used. Using immunosequencing, the study profiled T cell repertoires from 666 subjects and related those repertoires to cytomegalovirus serostatus.

The CDR1 and CDR2 encoded by the germline V gene (reference sequence) are SEHNR and FQNEAQ. V lost 11 bases and J lost 3 bases, and the count of bases not matched to a germline gene is 6. From the cysteine up to the phenylalanine, the CDR3 has a length of 12 residues. This entry keeps only the CDR3 DNA: 36 bases, framed from base 1. Overall study outcomes, separate from this receptor: Because some donors lacked HLA typing at each locus, the association tests relied only on the typed subset. Across donors, most TCR sequences were observed very rarely, whereas some public TCRs were present in many individuals. In a later analysis, HLA-associated TCR beta chains were found to be more clonally expanded and to have lower generation probabilities than equally common non-associated chains. The sequencing pipeline was judged likely to have produced a cluster of highly shared sequence variants as a technical artifact. Compared with the roughly 720-donor mean, donors in an Asian-associated ancestry cluster had fewer N-insertions in productive TCRs, according to a later genetic analysis. In this cohort, only TCR beta chains were sequenced, and detectable features were limited by the absence of alpha or paired-chain data. About 17 rarely observed V segments, including chromosome 9 orphons, were excluded from the earlier analysis of about 610 of the donors because counts were too low. In both the original and validation cohorts, the classifier was reported to diagnose cytomegalovirus status with high specificity and sensitivity. A few of the identified cytomegalovirus-associated TCR beta chains were confirmed in vitro to be specific for cytomegalovirus antigens. A later genetic analysis associated a missense DCLRE1C variant with V-gene and J-gene trimming of TCR beta chains, and an independent cohort replicated the association. The 87-base-pair reads could not distinguish some IMGT-functional V segments, including TRBV6-2 and TRBV6-3, so those segments were excluded. The study gave a list of about 150 TCR beta chains associated with cytomegalovirus. According to a later analysis, TCR association rates differed among HLA loci, with DRB1 alleles showing the most associated TCRs and HLA-C alleles showing the fewest. CMV serostatus was the only immune exposure information available for the cohort. Most CMV-associated TCR beta chains appeared to be HLA-restricted in a later analysis, and the HLA associations seemed to be driven largely by CMV exposure. At a false discovery rate of 0.05, a later analysis linked 16,000 or so TCR beta sequences to specific HLA alleles. When HLA alleles, especially DR and DQ, strongly co-occurred, TCR associations were difficult to assign to individual alleles. A further reported finding was that TCR beta sequences accurately predicted the HLA-A and HLA-B alleles for most subjects in the first cohort. It was suggested by the authors that the approach could potentially be generalized to other disease states and immunological phenotypes. In an earlier analysis of some 500 of the donors, most TCR beta V segments were observed in productive rearrangements about 90% or about 30% of the time, broadly matching IMGT annotations. Roughly uniform sequencing depth across donors was assumed in presence/absence analyses, although this assumption may not hold. In a later analysis, several top co-occurrence clusters were reported to appear linked to parvovirus B19, influenza, CMV and Epstein-Barr virus. Linkage disequilibrium might explain the correlated functional status among segregating V segments, but an unknown experimental factor could not be excluded.

The cohort comprised hundreds of healthy bone marrow donors. All cohort members were sampled while nominally healthy, although unrecorded immune exposures were likely present. Of the 690 or so cohort members, about 280 had positive CMV serostatus and 350 to 450 had negative CMV serostatus, and CMV serostatus was not recorded for the donor. Each donor provided a peripheral blood sample, and peripheral blood mononuclear cells were used for TCR beta sequencing. The Qiagen DNeasy Blood Extraction Kit was used to extract genomic DNA from the blood cell samples. Receptor amplification or capture employed the immunoSEQ multiplex PCR assay. The multiplex PCR relied on a mix of 60 forward primers for TCR Vbeta segments and 13 reverse primers for TCR Jbeta segments. The CDR3 region of rearranged TCR beta genes was amplified from genomic DNA with a multiplex PCR assay. The amplified TCR beta libraries were sequenced on the Illumina HiSeq System as 87-base-pair reads. On the authors' methods: A later analysis tallied some 79 million unique TCR beta chains across the 666 repertoires, and approximately 11 million of those chains were shared by two or more donors. Raw reads were error-corrected and collapsed into unique sequences by a nearest-neighbor algorithm in which closely related sequences were merged to remove PCR and sequencing errors. To assign V, D and J gene segments, CDR3 sequences were aligned to IMGT reference sequences. For a sequence to be retained, a match of at least six nucleotides to both a V gene segment and a J gene segment was required. A rearrangement was called productive if the CDR3 had no stop codons and remained in frame with V and J, and every other rearrangement was called non-productive. CDR3 was defined according to IMGT convention as the region running from the second conserved V-encoded cysteine to the conserved J-encoded phenylalanine. The earlier analysis of around 640 of the donors excluded sequences that lacked an unambiguous match to a single V gene segment. In an earlier analysis of almost 600 of the donors, a V segment was called functional when productive rearrangements were above 56.7%, and segregating when the standard deviation between donors exceeded 5%. To diagnose cytomegalovirus status from the catalog of TCR beta chain sequences, a statistical classification framework was built. A later analysis assigned V and J genes by comparing TCR nucleotide sequences with IMGT/GENE-DB human TR gene sequences. A later analysis assigned CDR3 sequences and most-parsimonious VDJ recombination scenarios with the TCRdist pipeline. In a later analysis, each TCR beta chain was defined by its CDR3 amino acid sequence together with its V-gene family, and reads without a unique V-gene family were excluded. To address suspected cross-contamination and a sequencing artifact, a later analysis removed approximately 590 highly shared, low-generation-probability nucleotide sequences. A later analysis calculated a clonal expansion index for each public chain from normalized within-repertoire ranks of inferred template counts. In a later analysis, generation probabilities were computed using a VDJ recombination model fitted to out-of-frame rearrangements, and the results were checked against IGoR. In a later analysis, TCR-TCR, TCR-HLA and TCR-CMV co-occurrence was scored with hypergeometric tests, and a repertoire-size bias correction was applied to TCR pairs. To estimate false discovery rates, a later analysis permuted the HLA or CMV assignments 20 times. A later analysis grouped co-occurring TCRs with DBSCAN, adding TCRdist sequence similarity when clustering within HLA-allele-positive subsets. Co-occurrence clustering excluded repertoires with fewer than 30,000 or more than 120,000 public chains, plus five with anomalous nucleotide sharing. The table comes from immuneACCESS by way of TCRdb, which keeps in-frame sequences with V and J called. Part of the clones is missing from these tables; in studies checked, under half for an unresolved V gene and the rest for unknown reasons. The D gene and trimming were derived from the DNA, and the V and J assignments and clone size from that table. Present in this sample are around 130,000 clones, about three quarters of which were seen just once. The ten largest clones capture over 1% of the sample.

This clone was detected once. Its antigen is not yet known. No base quality values were provided; no much bigger clone lies one nucleotide off. Specimen: PBMCs. The sequence was collected from a human donor in good health. Recombination linked TRBV7-9 to TRBJ2-5; 7 junctional bases match TRBD2. The DNA reads TGTGCCTCCCGTCGGGGGGAAGAGACCCAGTACTTC. It encodes CASRRGEETQYF.